The present T cell receptor (beta chain) was sequenced within a study of blood T cells in healthy people across ages. The CDR3 extends over 14 amino acids. V lost 10 bases and J 4 bases, leaving 16 bases between the germline ends. Combining a sample-barcoded 5' primer with a J-beta primer mix, a second PCR ran for roughly 7 to 12 cycles. TCRdb reanalysed the 5' RACE reads using MiXCR and keeps one entry per CDR3 protein. The sample yields 710,000 or so distinct CDR3 sequences, around a fifth seen once. The sample consisted of blood. The TCR comes from a man between 65 and 85 years old in good health. This chain connects TRBV12-3 or TRBV12-4 to TRBJ2-2; no clear D. CDR3 nucleotide sequence: TGTGCCACCGTCGCGGAAACGGGCACCGGGGAGCTGTTTTTT. Amino acids: CATVAETGTGELFF.